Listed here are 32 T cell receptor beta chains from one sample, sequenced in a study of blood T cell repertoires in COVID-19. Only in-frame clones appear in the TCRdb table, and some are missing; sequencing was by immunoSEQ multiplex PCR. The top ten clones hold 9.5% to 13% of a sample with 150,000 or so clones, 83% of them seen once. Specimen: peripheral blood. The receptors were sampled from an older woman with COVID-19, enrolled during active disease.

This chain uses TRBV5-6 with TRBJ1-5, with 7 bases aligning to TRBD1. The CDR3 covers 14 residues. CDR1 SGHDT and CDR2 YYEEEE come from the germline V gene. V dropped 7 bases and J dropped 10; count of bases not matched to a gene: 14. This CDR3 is CASSSLTGSGPQHF. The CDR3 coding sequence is TGTGCCAGCTCATCGCTGACAGGGTCCGGTCCCCAGCATTTT.

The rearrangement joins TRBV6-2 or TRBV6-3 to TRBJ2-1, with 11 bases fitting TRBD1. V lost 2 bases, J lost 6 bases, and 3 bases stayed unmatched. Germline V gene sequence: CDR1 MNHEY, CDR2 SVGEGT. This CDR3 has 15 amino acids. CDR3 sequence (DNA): TGTGCCAGCAGTTACGGAGGGACAGGGGGCAATGAGCAGTTCTTC. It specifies CASSYGGTGGNEQFF.

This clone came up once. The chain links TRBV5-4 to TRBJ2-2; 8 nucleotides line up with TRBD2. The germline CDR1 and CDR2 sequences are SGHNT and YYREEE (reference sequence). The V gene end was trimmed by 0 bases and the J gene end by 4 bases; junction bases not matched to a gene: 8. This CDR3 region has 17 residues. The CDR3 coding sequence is TGTGCCAGCAGCTTGGTGGCGAGCGGGGGAGGCACCGGGGAGCTGTTTTTT. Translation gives CASSLVASGGGTGELFF.

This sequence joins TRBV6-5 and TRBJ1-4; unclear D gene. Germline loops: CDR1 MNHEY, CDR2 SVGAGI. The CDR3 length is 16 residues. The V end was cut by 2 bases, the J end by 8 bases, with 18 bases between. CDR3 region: CASSYADVTKVEKLFF. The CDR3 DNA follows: TGTGCCAGCAGTTACGCCGACGTGACAAAGGTGGAAAAACTGTTTTTT.

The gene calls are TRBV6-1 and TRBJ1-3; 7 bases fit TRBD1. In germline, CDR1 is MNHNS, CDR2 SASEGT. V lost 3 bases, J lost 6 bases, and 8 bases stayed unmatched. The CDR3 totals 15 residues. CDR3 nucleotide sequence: TGTGCCAGCAGTGATTGGGGACAGCCAAAAAACACCATATATTTT. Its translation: CASSDWGQPKNTIYF.

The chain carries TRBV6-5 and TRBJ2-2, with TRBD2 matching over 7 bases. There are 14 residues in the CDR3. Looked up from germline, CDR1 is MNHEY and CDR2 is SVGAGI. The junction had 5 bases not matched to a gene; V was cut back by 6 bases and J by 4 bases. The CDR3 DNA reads TGTGCCAGCAGCCGGGACTATTCCACCGGGGAGCTGTTTTTT. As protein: CASSRDYSTGELFF.

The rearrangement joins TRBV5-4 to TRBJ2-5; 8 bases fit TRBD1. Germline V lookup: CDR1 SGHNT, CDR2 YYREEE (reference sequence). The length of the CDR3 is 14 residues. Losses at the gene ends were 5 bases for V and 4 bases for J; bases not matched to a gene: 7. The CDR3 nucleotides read TGTGCCAGCAGTCGTGTAACAGGGGGAGAGACCCAGTACTTC. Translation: CASSRVTGGETQYF. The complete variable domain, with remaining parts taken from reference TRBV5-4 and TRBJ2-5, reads ETGVTQSPTHLIKTRGQQVTLRCSSQSGHNTVSWYQQALGQGPQFIFQYYREEENGRGNFPPRFSGLQFPNYSSELNVNALELDDSALYLCASSRVTGGETQYFGPGTRLLVL.

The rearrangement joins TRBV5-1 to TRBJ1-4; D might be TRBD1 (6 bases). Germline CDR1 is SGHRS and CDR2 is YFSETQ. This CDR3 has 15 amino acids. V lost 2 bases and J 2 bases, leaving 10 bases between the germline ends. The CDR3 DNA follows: TGCGCCAGCAGCTTAAATACAGGGACTAATGAAAAACTGTTTTTT. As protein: CASSLNTGTNEKLFF.

CDR3 DNA sequence: TGTGCCAGCAGCTTAGACAGGGGCGGGGAGCAGTACTTC. Translation gives CASSLDRGGEQYF. The rearrangement joins TRBV11-2 to TRBJ2-7, with D possibly TRBD1 on 6 matching bases. Trimming pared 0 bases from V and 7 bases from J, leaving 10 bases between. The CDR3 loop spans 13 amino acids. CDR1 is SGHAT and CDR2 is FQNNGV in the germline V gene.

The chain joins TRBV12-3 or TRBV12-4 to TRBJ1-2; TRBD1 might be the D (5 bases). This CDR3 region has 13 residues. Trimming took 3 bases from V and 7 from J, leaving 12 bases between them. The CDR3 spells CASSFEQGGGYTF. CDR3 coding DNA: TGTGCCAGCAGTTTTGAGCAGGGAGGTGGCTACACCTTC.

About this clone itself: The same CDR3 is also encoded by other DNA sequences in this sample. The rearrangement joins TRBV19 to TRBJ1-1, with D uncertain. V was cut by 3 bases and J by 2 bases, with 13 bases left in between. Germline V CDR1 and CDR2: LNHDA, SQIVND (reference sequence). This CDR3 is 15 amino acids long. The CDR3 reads CASSISGGLNTEAFF. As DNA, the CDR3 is TGTGCCAGTAGTATTTCCGGAGGGCTAAACACTGAAGCTTTCTTT.

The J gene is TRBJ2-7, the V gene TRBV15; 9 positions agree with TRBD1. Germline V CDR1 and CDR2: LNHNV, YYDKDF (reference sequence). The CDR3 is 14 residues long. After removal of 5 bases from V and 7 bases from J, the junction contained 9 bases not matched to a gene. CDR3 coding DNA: TGTGCCACCAGCCGATACAGGGGGCTAGAGGAGCAGTACTTC. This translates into CATSRYRGLEEQYF. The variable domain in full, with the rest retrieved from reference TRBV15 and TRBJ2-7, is DAMVIQNPRYQVTQFGKPVTLSCSQTLNHNVMYWYQQKSSQAPKLLFHYYDKDFNNEADTPDNFQSRRPNTSFCFLDIRSPGLGDTAMYLCATSRYRGLEEQYFGPGTRLTVT.

CDR3: CASSSRDSNSNTEAFF. CDR3 bases: TGCGCCAGCAGCTCCCGGGACAGTAACTCGAACACTGAAGCTTTCTTT. The chain employs TRBV5-1 and TRBJ1-1; 7 positions agree with TRBD1. The germline V gene has CDR1 SGHRS and CDR2 YFSETQ. J gave up 1 base and V 3 bases, and 9 bases lay outside the gene matches. This CDR3 is 16 amino acids long.

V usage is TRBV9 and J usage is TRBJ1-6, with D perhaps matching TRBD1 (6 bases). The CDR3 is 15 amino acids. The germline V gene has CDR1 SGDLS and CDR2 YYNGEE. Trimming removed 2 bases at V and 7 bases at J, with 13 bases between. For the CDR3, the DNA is TGTGCCAGCAGCGTGGGGGGGGGACAAAATTCACCCCTCCACTTT. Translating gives CASSVGGGQNSPLHF.

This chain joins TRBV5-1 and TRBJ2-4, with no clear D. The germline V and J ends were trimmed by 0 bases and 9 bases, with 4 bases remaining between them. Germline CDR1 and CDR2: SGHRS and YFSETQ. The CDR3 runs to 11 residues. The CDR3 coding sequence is TGCGCCAGCAGCTTGGCCGGCATTCAGTACTTC. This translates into CASSLAGIQYF.

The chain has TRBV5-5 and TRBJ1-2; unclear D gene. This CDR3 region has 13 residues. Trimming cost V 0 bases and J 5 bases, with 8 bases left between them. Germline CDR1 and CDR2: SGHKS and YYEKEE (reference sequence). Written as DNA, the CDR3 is TGTGCCAGCAGCTTGGACGACTATTATGGCTACACCTTC. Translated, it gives CASSLDDYYGYTF.

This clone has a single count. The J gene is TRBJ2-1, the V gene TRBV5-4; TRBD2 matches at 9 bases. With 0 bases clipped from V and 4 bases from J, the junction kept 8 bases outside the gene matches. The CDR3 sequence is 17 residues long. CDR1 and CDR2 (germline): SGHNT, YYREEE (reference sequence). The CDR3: CASSLAKASGAYNEQFF. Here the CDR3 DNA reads TGTGCCAGCAGCTTGGCCAAGGCTAGCGGGGCTTACAATGAGCAGTTCTTC.

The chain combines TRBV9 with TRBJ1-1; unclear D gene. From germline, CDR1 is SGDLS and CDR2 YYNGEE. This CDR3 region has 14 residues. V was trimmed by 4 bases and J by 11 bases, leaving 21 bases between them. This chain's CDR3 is CASSSNLDGDEAFF. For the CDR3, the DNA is TGTGCCAGCAGCTCCAACTTGGACGGGGATGAGGCTTTCTTT.

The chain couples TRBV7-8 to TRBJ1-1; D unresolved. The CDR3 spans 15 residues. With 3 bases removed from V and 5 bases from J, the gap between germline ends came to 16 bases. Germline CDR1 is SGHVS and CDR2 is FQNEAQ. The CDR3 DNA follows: TGTGCCAGCAGCTTCAGAGAGAGGGCGGGTACTGAAGCTTTCTTT. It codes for CASSFRERAGTEAFF.

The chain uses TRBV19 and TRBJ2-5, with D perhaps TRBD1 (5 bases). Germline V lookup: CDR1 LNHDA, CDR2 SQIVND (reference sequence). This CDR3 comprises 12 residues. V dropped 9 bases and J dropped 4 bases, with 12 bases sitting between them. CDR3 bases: TGTGCCAGCAGGGCGGACACAGAGACCCAGTACTTC. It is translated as CASRADTETQYF.

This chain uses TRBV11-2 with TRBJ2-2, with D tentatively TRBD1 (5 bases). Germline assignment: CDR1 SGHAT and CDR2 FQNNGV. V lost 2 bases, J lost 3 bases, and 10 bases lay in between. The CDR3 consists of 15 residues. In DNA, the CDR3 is TGTGCCAGCAGCTTAACAGGTGGCTACACCGGGGAGCTGTTTTTT. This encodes CASSLTGGYTGELFF.

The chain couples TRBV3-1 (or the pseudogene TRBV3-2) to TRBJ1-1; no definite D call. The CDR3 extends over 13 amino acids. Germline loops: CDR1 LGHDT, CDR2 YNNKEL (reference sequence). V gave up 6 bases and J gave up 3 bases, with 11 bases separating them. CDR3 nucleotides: TGTGCCAGCAGTCTGCGGGTTGACACTGAAGCTTTCTTT. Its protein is CASSLRVDTEAFF.

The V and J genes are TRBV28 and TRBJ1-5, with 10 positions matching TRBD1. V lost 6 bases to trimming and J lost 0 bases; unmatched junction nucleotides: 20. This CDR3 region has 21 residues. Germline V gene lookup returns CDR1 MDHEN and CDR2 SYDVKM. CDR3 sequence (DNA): TGTGCCAGCAGCGCGCGACGTGGGACAGGGGATAATAAATATAGCAATCAGCCCCAGCATTTT. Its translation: CASSARRGTGDNKYSNQPQHF.

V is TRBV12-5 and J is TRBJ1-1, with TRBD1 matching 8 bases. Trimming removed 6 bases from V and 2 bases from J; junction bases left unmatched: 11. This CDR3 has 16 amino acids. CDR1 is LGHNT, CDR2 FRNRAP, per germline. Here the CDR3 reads CASGRGQGLTNTEAFF. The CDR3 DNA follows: TGTGCTAGTGGGCGAGGACAGGGCCTAACCAACACTGAAGCTTTCTTT.

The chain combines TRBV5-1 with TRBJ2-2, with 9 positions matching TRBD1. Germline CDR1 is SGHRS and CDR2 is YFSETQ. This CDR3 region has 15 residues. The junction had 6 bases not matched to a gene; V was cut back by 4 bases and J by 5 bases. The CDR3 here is CASSAGQGMTGELFF. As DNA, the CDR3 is TGCGCCAGCAGCGCGGGACAGGGTATGACCGGGGAGCTGTTTTTT.

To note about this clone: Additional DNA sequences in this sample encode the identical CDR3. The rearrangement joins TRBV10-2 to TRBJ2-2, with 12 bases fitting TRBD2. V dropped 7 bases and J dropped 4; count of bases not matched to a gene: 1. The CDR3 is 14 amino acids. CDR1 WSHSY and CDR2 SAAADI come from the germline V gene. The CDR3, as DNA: TGCGCCAGCAAACTAGCGGGGGGCACCGGGGAGCTGTTTTTT. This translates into CASKLAGGTGELFF.

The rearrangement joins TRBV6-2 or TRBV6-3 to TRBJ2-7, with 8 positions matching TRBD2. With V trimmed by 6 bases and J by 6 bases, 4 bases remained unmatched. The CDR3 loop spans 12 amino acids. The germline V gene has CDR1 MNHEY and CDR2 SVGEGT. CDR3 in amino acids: CASSRTSSEQYF. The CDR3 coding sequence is TGTGCCAGCAGCCGGACTAGCTCCGAGCAGTACTTC.

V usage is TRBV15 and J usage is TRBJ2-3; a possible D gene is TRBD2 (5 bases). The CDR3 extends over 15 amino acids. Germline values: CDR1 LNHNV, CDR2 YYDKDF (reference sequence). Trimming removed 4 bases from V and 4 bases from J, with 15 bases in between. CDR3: CATSNHRGPSDTQYF. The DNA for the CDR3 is TGTGCCACCAGCAACCACCGGGGTCCTTCAGATACGCAGTATTTT.

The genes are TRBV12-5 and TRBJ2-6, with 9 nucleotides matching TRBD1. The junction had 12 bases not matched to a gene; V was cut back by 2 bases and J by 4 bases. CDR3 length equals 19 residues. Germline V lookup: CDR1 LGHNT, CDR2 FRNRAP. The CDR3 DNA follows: TGTGCTAGTGGTTTGCCACCGGGACAGGGCTTGCCCGGGGCCAACGTCCTGACTTTC. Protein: CASGLPPGQGLPGANVLTF. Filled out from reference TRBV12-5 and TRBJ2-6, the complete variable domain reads DARVTQTPRHKVTEMGQEVTMRCQPILGHNTVFWYRQTMMQGLELLAYFRNRAPLDDSGMPKDRFSAEMPDATLATLKIQPSEPRDSAVYFCASGLPPGQGLPGANVLTFGAGSRLTVL.

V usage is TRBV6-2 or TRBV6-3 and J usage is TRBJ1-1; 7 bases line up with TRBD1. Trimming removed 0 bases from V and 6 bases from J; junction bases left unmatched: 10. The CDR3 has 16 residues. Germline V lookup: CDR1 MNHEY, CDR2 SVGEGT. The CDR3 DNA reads TGTGCCAGCAGTTACTCGACCTTTGACAGGGATGCTGAAGCTTTCTTT. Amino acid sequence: CASSYSTFDRDAEAFF.

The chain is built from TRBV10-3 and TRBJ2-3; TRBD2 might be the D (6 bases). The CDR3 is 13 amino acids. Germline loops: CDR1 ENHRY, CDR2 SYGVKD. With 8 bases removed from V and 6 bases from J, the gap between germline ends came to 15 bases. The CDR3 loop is CAIGARDGDTQYF. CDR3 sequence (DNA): TGTGCCATCGGCGCGCGGGACGGGGATACGCAGTATTTT.

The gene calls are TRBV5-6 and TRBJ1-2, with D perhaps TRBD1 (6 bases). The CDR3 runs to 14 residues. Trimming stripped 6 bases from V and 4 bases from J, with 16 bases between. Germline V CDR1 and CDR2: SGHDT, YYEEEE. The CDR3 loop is CASNPTGQAYGYTF. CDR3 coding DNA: TGTGCCAGCAACCCTACAGGGCAGGCCTATGGCTACACCTTC.